Included here is one T cell receptor beta chain sequence, with context. Its antigen is currently unknown. Profiled with immunoSEQ multiplex PCR; TCRdb holds only in-frame clones, not every one. The sample has about 110,000 clones, roughly nine tenths seen once; the top ten hold around 20%. Brentuximab vedotin exposure varied, and every patient relapsed after autologous stem cell transplantation. Best responses fell into complete response, partial response or progressive disease. The sample comes from a study of PD-1 blockade in classical Hodgkin lymphoma. In the study overall: A 3 mg/kg intravenous dose of nivolumab was received by patients every 2 weeks.

General study points: Before treatment, TCR diversity in newly diagnosed patients was reportedly lower than in healthy donors. Anyone who began nivolumab under 1 year after ASCT was excluded.

Trimming left V 0 bases short and J 11 bases short, with 13 bases between. Germline V gives CDR1 MNHEY, CDR2 SVGAGI. CDR3 size: 14 residues. This specimen was peripheral blood mononuclear cells (PBMCs), taken before the second cycle of nivolumab. This TCR was sampled from a human donor with classical Hodgkin lymphoma. V usage is TRBV6-5 and J usage is TRBJ1-4, with D hard to call. In DNA form, the CDR3 reads TGTGCCAGCAGTTACTCGACCAAGGACCTGAAACTGTTTTTT. This encodes CASSYSTKDLKLFF.